These 17 T cell receptor beta chains share one sample of origin, sequenced in a study of regulatory T cells in long-lasting Graves disease. The time point here: newly diagnosed GD, antithyroid drugs for less than 3 months. PBMCs were the source of the RNA used for TCR sequencing. For TCR beta, libraries came from iRepertoire HTBI primers and Arm-PCR of CDR3 regions. TCRdb re-called the multiplex PCR reads with MiXCR, one entry per CDR3 protein. Here the sample spans fewer than 350,000 distinct CDR3 sequences, 18% being singletons. Material: peripheral blood mononuclear cells (PBMCs), obtained at new diagnosis, from a patient treated with antithyroid drugs. The source is a female donor with Graves disease.

This sequence joins TRBV11-2 and TRBJ2-2, with D perhaps TRBD1 (6 bases). Trimming pared 1 base from V and 4 bases from J, leaving 10 bases between. Germline values: CDR1 SGHAT, CDR2 FQNNGV. The CDR3 totals 15 residues. The CDR3 is CASSLGRGPTGELFF. CDR3 sequence (DNA): TGTGCCAGCAGCTTAGGCAGGGGCCCCACCGGGGAGCTGTTTTTT. The variable domain in full, completed from reference TRBV11-2 and TRBJ2-2, reads EAGVAQSPRYKIIEKRQSVAFWCNPISGHATLYWYQQILGQGPKLLIQFQNNGVVDDSQLPKDRFSAERLKGVDSTLKIQPAKLEDSAVYLCASSLGRGPTGELFFGEGSRLTVL.

This clonotype was counted at least ten times. This rearrangement joins TRBV30 to TRBJ1-1; 8 bases are shared with TRBD1. V lost 1 base, J lost 1 base, and 8 bases stayed unmatched. Germline-derived CDR1 and CDR2 are GTSNPN and SVGIG (reference sequence). This CDR3 has 16 residues. The CDR3 loop reads CAWSARSGTGNTEAFF. CDR3 DNA: TGTGCCTGGAGTGCCCGATCCGGGACAGGGAACACTGAAGCTTTCTTT.

The J gene is TRBJ2-2, the V gene TRBV5-1, with unresolved D. V shed 3 bases and J shed 6 bases, with 6 bases lying between them. The CDR3 has 12 residues. Germline assignment: CDR1 SGHRS and CDR2 YFSETQ. DNA of the CDR3: TGCGCCAGCAGCTCCCACGCCGGGGAGCTGTTTTTT. Protein product: CASSSHAGELFF.

This clonotype appeared many times. The chain links TRBV28 to TRBJ2-6; 8 positions match TRBD2. J lost 2 bases, V lost 6 bases, and 6 bases had no gene match. This CDR3 comprises 16 residues. Germline CDR1 and CDR2: MDHEN and SYDVKM. CDR3 in amino acids: CASRDPGRAGANVLTF. DNA for the CDR3: TGTGCCAGCAGGGACCCCGGGAGGGCTGGGGCCAACGTCCTGACTTTC.

This clonotype was seen more than once but under ten times. The chain uses TRBV18 and TRBJ2-6; D gene ambiguous. CDR3 length: 17 amino acids. Trimming pared 1 base from V and 9 bases from J, leaving 19 bases between. Germline CDR1 and CDR2: KGHSH and LQKENI. The CDR3 sequence: CASSPLPGRSGGNVLTF. The CDR3 coding sequence is TGTGCCAGCTCACCACTGCCAGGTCGCTCTGGTGGCAACGTCCTGACTTTC.

This clonotype was seen at least ten times. The J gene is TRBJ2-3, the V gene TRBV27; D uncertain. Trimming took off 4 bases at V and 5 bases at J, with 10 bases between the two ends. CDR3 size: 13 residues. Per the germline V gene, CDR1 is MNHEY and CDR2 is SMNVEV (reference sequence). The CDR3 region has the DNA TGTGCCAGCAGTTCCAACCCTTTAGATACGCAGTATTTT. Protein product: CASSSNPLDTQYF.

This clonotype occurred many times. V usage is TRBV28 and J usage is TRBJ2-5; TRBD2 matches 9 bases. The CDR3 length is 15 residues. Per germline, CDR1 MDHEN and CDR2 SYDVKM. V trimming: 3 bases; J trimming: 3 bases; junction bases outside the gene matches: 5. DNA of the CDR3: TGTGCCAGCAGTTTCGCGGGAGGGTTAGAAGAGACCCAGTACTTC. This sequence encodes CASSFAGGLEETQYF.

This clonotype was counted many times. The J gene is TRBJ2-2, the V gene TRBV11-3, with unresolved D. Germline CDR1 is SGHNT and CDR2 is YENEEA. V was clipped by 0 bases and J by 4 bases, with 12 bases between them. CDR3 size: 16 residues. As DNA, the CDR3 is TGTGCCAGCAGCTTAGAGGCAGTGGGGTCCACCGGGGAGCTGTTTTTT. Protein sequence: CASSLEAVGSTGELFF. Drawing the rest from reference TRBV11-3 and TRBJ2-2, the complete variable domain is EAGVVQSPRYKIIEKKQPVAFWCNPISGHNTLYWYLQNLGQGPELLIRYENEEAVDDSQLPKDRFSAERLKGVDSTLKIQPAELGDSAVYLCASSLEAVGSTGELFFGEGSRLTVL.

This clonotype came up many times. The chain uses TRBV11-2 and TRBJ1-6, with unresolved D. Germline CDR1 SGHAT, CDR2 FQNNGV. Trimming left V 4 bases short and J 8 bases short, with 18 bases between. This CDR3 is 16 amino acids long. The CDR3 DNA follows: TGTGCCAGCAGCTGTCCCCCCCTCCGGGAGGATTCACCCCTCCACTTT. It encodes CASSCPPLREDSPLHF.

This clonotype showed up just a few times. The genes are TRBV6-5 and TRBJ1-6, with a possible D match to TRBD1 (6 bases). Trimming left V 2 bases short and J 9 bases short, with 8 bases between. The CDR3 has 13 amino acids. Looked up from germline, CDR1 is MNHEY and CDR2 is SVGAGI. The CDR3 sequence: CASSYPGASPLHF. The CDR3, as DNA: TGTGCCAGCAGTTACCCGGGGGCTTCACCCCTCCACTTT.

The rearrangement links TRBV2 to TRBJ1-1; a weak D match, TRBD1 (6 bases). The CDR3 is 15 amino acids. The V end was cut by 3 bases, the J end by 1 base, with 12 bases between. CDR1 is SNHLY, CDR2 FYNNEI, per germline. The CDR3 sequence: CASSEWGGKNTEAFF. The CDR3 DNA reads as TGTGCCAGCAGTGAGTGGGGGGGCAAGAACACTGAAGCTTTCTTT.

This clonotype was detected ten times or more. The V gene is TRBV7-9, the J gene TRBJ2-7, with 9 bases that match TRBD1. Trimming removed 5 bases from V and 2 bases from J; junction bases left unmatched: 4. CDR3 length equals 14 residues. Per the germline V gene, CDR1 is SEHNR and CDR2 is FQNEAQ (reference sequence). CDR3 in DNA: TGTGCCAGCAGCCTCGACAGGGGGACCTACGAGCAGTACTTC. As protein: CASSLDRGTYEQYF.

In its sample, this clonotype was seen many times. The J gene is TRBJ1-3, the V gene TRBV10-3; D may be TRBD1 (6 bases). This CDR3 region has 15 residues. From germline, CDR1 is ENHRY and CDR2 SYGVKD. V lost 0 bases to trimming and J lost 2 bases, with 8 bases between them. CDR3 loop: CAISESKGAGNTIYF. The CDR3 DNA follows: TGTGCCATCAGTGAGTCGAAGGGGGCTGGAAACACCATATATTTT.

This clonotype was recorded only once. The chain has TRBV2 and TRBJ2-1, with TRBD2 identical over 8 bases. Germline V gene data show CDR1 as SNHLY and CDR2 as FYNNEI. The CDR3 contains 15 residues. V trimming: 10 bases; J trimming: 8 bases; junction bases outside the gene matches: 16. The chain's CDR3 is CATLVPSGSSYEQFF. The CDR3 nucleotides read TGTGCCACATTAGTACCCAGCGGGAGTTCATATGAGCAGTTCTTC.

This clonotype showed up many times. The chain has TRBV19 and TRBJ2-3, with 14 bases aligning to TRBD2. In germline, CDR1 is LNHDA, CDR2 SQIVND (reference sequence). This CDR3 is 16 amino acids long. J gave up 5 bases and V 10 bases, and 11 bases lay outside the gene matches. The DNA of the CDR3 is TGTGCCACACGGGTTGGACTAGCGGGAGGTGGAGATACGCAGTATTTT. Its translation is CATRVGLAGGGDTQYF.

This clonotype occurred many times. The chain recombines TRBV2 with TRBJ2-7; TRBD1 or TRBD2 may be the D gene (5 bases each). This CDR3 region has 12 residues. The V and J ends lost 11 bases and 3 bases respectively, with 14 bases between them. The V gene's germline CDR1 is SNHLY and CDR2 FYNNEI. The CDR3 DNA reads TGTGCCTCCGTTGGGGGAATCTACGAGCAGTACTTC. Translated, it gives CASVGGIYEQYF.

This clonotype was counted ten times or more. V is TRBV29-1 and J is TRBJ2-5; 10 bases line up with TRBD2. The V gene end was trimmed by 3 bases and the J gene end by 3 bases; junction bases not matched to a gene: 4. The germline V gene encodes CDR1 SQVTM and CDR2 ANQGSEA. This CDR3 region has 14 residues. The chain's CDR3 is CSVEPSGRKETQYF. CDR3 in DNA: TGCAGCGTTGAGCCTAGCGGGAGAAAAGAGACCCAGTACTTC.